A single sample is the source of the 25 T cell receptor beta chains below, sequenced in a study of blood T cell repertoires in COVID-19. Sequencing was performed with immunoSEQ multiplex PCR; in TCRdb, only in-frame clones are kept and a portion is missing. The sample carries over 150,000 clones, 89% recorded once. The sequenced sample was peripheral blood. The receptors derive from a man between 18 and 29 years old who had recovered from COVID-19.

The rearrangement links TRBV12-3 or TRBV12-4 to TRBJ1-1; D unclear. Trimming took off 6 bases at V and 1 base at J, with 6 bases between the two ends. The CDR3 is 12 residues long. The CDR3 reads CASRPGNTEAFF. The CDR3 DNA reads as TGTGCCAGCAGGCCAGGGAACACTGAAGCTTTCTTT.

The V and J genes are TRBV4-1 and TRBJ1-2; 7 positions match TRBD1. The CDR3 runs to 19 residues. In germline, CDR1 is MGHRA, CDR2 YSYEKL. With V trimmed by 4 bases and J by 0 bases, 17 bases remained unmatched. DNA for the CDR3: TGCGCCAGCAGCCTCGAACAGGGGAAGGGGTATGGGGCTAACTATGGCTACACCTTC. Translation: CASSLEQGKGYGANYGYTF.

The sample holds a few counts of this clone. This rearrangement joins TRBV3-1 (or the pseudogene TRBV3-2) to TRBJ2-7, with a tentative D call TRBD1 (5 bases). Germline CDR1 is LGHDT and CDR2 is YNNKEL (reference sequence). The CDR3 length is 14 residues. V lost 4 bases to trimming and J lost 5 bases, with 15 bases between them. The DNA of the CDR3 is TGTGCCAGCAGCCCGCCCGGCCAGGGAAACGAGCAGTACTTC. It translates to CASSPPGQGNEQYF.

V is TRBV24-1 and J is TRBJ2-2, with TRBD2 identical over 10 bases. The CDR3 is made up of 14 amino acids. V lost 3 bases, J lost 9 bases, and 3 bases stayed unmatched. Per the germline V gene, CDR1 is KGHDR and CDR2 is SFDVKD. The CDR3 DNA reads TGTGCCACCAGTGATGCTAGCGGGAGCAGGGAGCTGTTTTTT. Amino acids: CATSDASGSRELFF.

V is TRBV2 and J is TRBJ2-1; the match to TRBD1 covers 9 bases. V dropped 4 bases and J dropped 9; count of bases not matched to a gene: 7. Germline CDR1 and CDR2: SNHLY and FYNNEI. The CDR3 consists of 14 residues. CDR3 in DNA: TGTGCCAGCAGTGCCGGGACAGGGAGAGGTGAGCAGTTCTTC. Translating it yields CASSAGTGRGEQFF.

The chain employs TRBV3-1 (or the pseudogene TRBV3-2) and TRBJ2-2; TRBD2 matches 7 bases. CDR1 is LGHDT and CDR2 is YNNKEL in the germline V gene (reference sequence). The trim removed 1 base at V and 0 bases at J, leaving 2 bases unmatched. The CDR3 is made up of 16 amino acids. The CDR3 here is CASSQASGSNTGELFF. The DNA of the CDR3 is TGTGCCAGCAGCCAAGCTAGCGGTTCGAACACCGGGGAGCTGTTTTTT.

In this sample, this clone turned up once. This chain links TRBV28 with TRBJ2-7; TRBD1 aligns across 7 bases. The CDR3 consists of 14 residues. Germline V CDR1 and CDR2: MDHEN, SYDVKM. With V trimmed by 6 bases and J by 2 bases, 7 bases remained unmatched. CDR3 DNA sequence: TGTGCCAGCAGCCAACAGGGGTTCGCCTACGAGCAGTACTTC. It encodes CASSQQGFAYEQYF.

This clone has just one count. The chain links TRBV6-2 or TRBV6-3 to TRBJ2-1; 9 bases are a match to TRBD2. Germline V gene sequence: CDR1 MNHEY, CDR2 SVGEGT. The CDR3 is 16 amino acids. The trim removed 6 bases at V and 5 bases at J, leaving 11 bases unmatched. The CDR3 DNA reads TGTGCCAGCAGCCCCGAAGAGATAGCGGGAGACAATGAGCAGTTCTTC. Amino acid sequence: CASSPEEIAGDNEQFF.

The chain couples TRBV3-1 (or the pseudogene TRBV3-2) to TRBJ1-5; D remains unclear. Trimming cost V 0 bases and J 5 bases, with 5 bases left between them. Germline loops: CDR1 LGHDT, CDR2 YNNKEL (reference sequence). The CDR3 covers 13 residues. As DNA, the CDR3 is TGTGCCAGCAGCCAAGATCGAGATCAGCCCCAGCATTTT. It yields the protein CASSQDRDQPQHF.

This chain joins TRBV25-1 and TRBJ1-1, with a tentative D call TRBD1 (5 bases). The germline V gene has CDR1 MGHDK and CDR2 SYGVNS. Between the trimmed V and J ends, which lost 3 bases and 1 base, there was a span of 6 bases. The length of the CDR3 is 13 residues. For the CDR3, the DNA is TGTGCCAGCAGTGACCAGGGGAACACTGAAGCTTTCTTT. Amino acid sequence: CASSDQGNTEAFF.

This chain links TRBV21-1 with TRBJ2-7; the table assigns TRBD2, which was not confirmed against the DNA. TRBV21-1 is a listed pseudogene. The CDR3 length is 20 residues. The CDR3: CASSRIGGPVTSGVPYEQYF. The CDR3 DNA is TGTGCCAGCAGCAGAATTGGGGGCCCCGTAACTAGCGGGGTCCCTTACGAGCAGTACTTC.

The chain joins TRBV5-1 to TRBJ2-3; 9 nucleotides match TRBD2. Germline assignment: CDR1 SGHRS and CDR2 YFSETQ. The length of the CDR3 is 19 residues. After removal of 4 bases from V and 0 bases from J, the junction contained 15 bases not matched to a gene. CDR3 sequence: CASSNAGSGGKSSTDTQYF. CDR3 bases: TGCGCCAGCAGCAACGCGGGCAGCGGGGGGAAGTCTAGCACAGATACGCAGTATTTT. The full variable domain, its missing parts supplied by reference TRBV5-1 and TRBJ2-3, is KAGVTQTPRYLIKTRGQQVTLSCSPISGHRSVSWYQQTPGQGLQFLFEYFSETQRNKGNFPGRFSGRQFSNSRSEMNVSTLELGDSALYLCASSNAGSGGKSSTDTQYFGPGTRLTVL.

J is TRBJ2-7 and V is TRBV20-1, with TRBD2 matching 11 bases. The V gene end was trimmed by 3 bases and the J gene end by 3 bases; junction bases not matched to a gene: 22. The germline V gene encodes CDR1 DFQATT and CDR2 SNEGSKA (reference sequence). CDR3 length: 20 residues. The CDR3 sequence: CSASPVSGREISVSGYEQYF. The CDR3 DNA sequence: TGCAGTGCTAGTCCCGTTAGCGGGAGGGAAATATCGGTATCGGGCTACGAGCAGTACTTC.

The rearrangement links TRBV6-5 to TRBJ2-2; D may be TRBD2 (6 bases). The CDR3 runs 13 residues. The germline V and J ends were trimmed by 2 bases and 6 bases, with 7 bases remaining between them. The germline V gene has CDR1 MNHEY and CDR2 SVGAGI. Written as DNA, the CDR3 is TGTGCCAGCAGTTACGGGGGGTCCGGGGAGCTGTTTTTT. This translates into CASSYGGSGELFF.

The chain couples TRBV2 to TRBJ2-1, with D possibly matching TRBD2 (5 bases). CDR3 length: 13 residues. Looked up from germline, CDR1 is SNHLY and CDR2 is FYNNEI. V lost 1 base and J 5 bases, leaving 6 bases between the germline ends. The DNA of the CDR3 is TGTGCCAGCAGTGAAGGGCGGGACAATGAGCAGTTCTTC. It specifies CASSEGRDNEQFF.

The V call is TRBV6-1, the J call TRBJ2-7; no firm D call. Germline V gene data show CDR1 as MNHNS and CDR2 as SASEGT. This CDR3 region has 13 residues. Trimming pared 1 base from V and 2 bases from J, leaving 6 bases between. CDR3 amino acids: CASSEGTAYEQYF. The CDR3 nucleotides read TGTGCCAGCAGTGAAGGAACAGCCTACGAGCAGTACTTC.

This sequence joins TRBV7-9 and TRBJ1-1; D is unresolved. The CDR3 length is 15 residues. The germline CDR1 and CDR2 sequences are SEHNR and FQNEAQ (reference sequence). Trimming pared 0 bases from V and 1 base from J, leaving 9 bases between. The CDR3 DNA follows: TGTGCCAGCAGCTTAGCTGGAGGGCCGAACACTGAAGCTTTCTTT. Its protein is CASSLAGGPNTEAFF.

The chain has TRBV7-2 and TRBJ2-7; 7 bases are shared with TRBD2. V shed 0 bases and J 5 bases; nucleotides not matched to a gene: 4. CDR3 size: 14 residues. Germline lookup yields CDR1 SGHTA and CDR2 FQGNSA. The CDR3 protein is CASSLAWGGDEQYF. CDR3 DNA: TGTGCCAGCAGCTTAGCGTGGGGAGGGGACGAGCAGTACTTC.

V is TRBV6-2 or TRBV6-3 and J is TRBJ2-7, with a tentative D call TRBD1 (6 bases). Germline V lookup: CDR1 MNHEY, CDR2 SVGEGT. The CDR3 contains 13 residues. The V end lost 5 bases, the J end lost 4 bases, and 12 bases lay between the germline ends. CDR3 coding DNA: TGTGCCAGCAGTCTTACTGACAGGTACGAGCAGTACTTC. This encodes CASSLTDRYEQYF.

The rearrangement uses TRBV7-3 and TRBJ1-1; possibly TRBD1 for D (5 bases). The CDR3 contains 13 residues. With 4 bases removed from V and 4 bases from J, the gap between germline ends came to 10 bases. Germline CDR1 SGHTA, CDR2 FQGTGA. CDR3 residues: CASSSVGGTEAFF. CDR3 DNA: TGTGCCAGCAGCTCCGTGGGGGGCACTGAAGCTTTCTTT.

The rearrangement uses TRBV29-1 and TRBJ1-2; 9 nucleotides line up with TRBD1. The CDR3 consists of 14 residues. The V segment lost 4 bases and the J segment 4 bases; nucleotides outside the gene matches: 7. The germline V gene has CDR1 SQVTM and CDR2 ANQGSEA. The CDR3 coding sequence is TGCAGCGTTGGTGGGGGACAGGGTGGCTATGGCTACACCTTC. Translating gives CSVGGGQGGYGYTF.

The chain combines TRBV5-1 with TRBJ2-1; 7 nucleotides match TRBD2. Per the germline V gene, CDR1 is SGHRS and CDR2 is YFSETQ. The V segment lost 0 bases and the J segment 7 bases; nucleotides outside the gene matches: 10. The CDR3 is 16 residues long. The CDR3 nucleotides read TGCGCCAGCAGCTTGGTTAGTGGGAGGGAAAAGAATGAGCAGTTCTTC. It translates to CASSLVSGREKNEQFF. The entire variable domain, with the rest obtained from reference TRBV5-1 and TRBJ2-1, is as follows: KAGVTQTPRYLIKTRGQQVTLSCSPISGHRSVSWYQQTPGQGLQFLFEYFSETQRNKGNFPGRFSGRQFSNSRSEMNVSTLELGDSALYLCASSLVSGREKNEQFFGPGTRLTVL.

The chain uses TRBV24-1 and TRBJ1-5; the D gene is possibly TRBD1 (5 bases). This CDR3 is built from 15 residues. V was cut by 3 bases and J by 6 bases, with 14 bases left in between. Looked up from germline, CDR1 is KGHDR and CDR2 is SFDVKD. The CDR3 sequence is CATSDGAGMGQPQHF. In DNA, the CDR3 is TGTGCCACCAGTGATGGGGCCGGTATGGGTCAGCCCCAGCATTTT.

The V and J genes are TRBV27 and TRBJ2-7; 7 nucleotides line up with TRBD2. The CDR3 is made up of 15 amino acids. With V trimmed by 6 bases and J by 3 bases, 11 bases remained unmatched. Germline-derived CDR1 and CDR2 are MNHEY and SMNVEV (reference sequence). CDR3 sequence (DNA): TGTGCCAGCAGGGCGCGGGGGTACGTTAACTACGAGCAGTACTTC. This translates into CASRARGYVNYEQYF.

This rearrangement joins TRBV11-2 to TRBJ1-5, with D perhaps TRBD1 (5 bases). Trimming left V 3 bases short and J 6 bases short, with 9 bases between. The CDR3 consists of 13 residues. Per germline, CDR1 SGHAT and CDR2 FQNNGV. This chain's CDR3 is CASSFGGTQPQHF. In DNA form, the CDR3 reads TGTGCCAGCAGCTTTGGGGGGACTCAGCCCCAGCATTTT.